The clone carrying this T cell receptor (beta chain) was found a few times. The antigen remains unidentified. This record comes from a study of T-cell reconstitution after alpha-beta-depleted transplantation in children. Study-wide results and caveats: The origin of high day-60 TCRbeta diversity in some patients lay in surviving recipient T cells and thymic progenitors.

Unique molecular identifiers were incorporated into the prepared TCRbeta library. TCRdb passed the PCR reads through MiXCR, listing each CDR3 protein once. The data show hundreds of thousands of distinct CDR3 sequences, approximately 17% seen once. Sequenced material: PBMCs, mostly from graft donor cells, taken 360 days after TCRalphabeta/CD19-depleted stem cell transplant. This TCR came from a male patient between 2 and 9 years old who had a stem cell transplant for acute lymphoblastic leukemia, so the T cells may come from the graft donor.

CDR3 sequence reads: CASSPQESSTSTDTQYF. The CDR3 DNA reads TGTGCCAGCAGCCCCCAGGAGTCTAGCACCTCGACAGATACGCAGTATTTT. The gene calls are TRBV7-9 and TRBJ2-3, with D perhaps TRBD2 (5 bases). This CDR3 contains 17 residues. V lost 5 bases to trimming and J lost 3 bases, with 21 bases between them. The germline CDR1 and CDR2 sequences are SEHNR and FQNEAQ (reference sequence). Variable domain in full (rest from reference TRBV7-9 and TRBJ2-3): DTGVSQNPRHKITKRGQNVTFRCDPISEHNRLYWYRQTLGQGPEFLTYFQNEAQLEKSRLLSDRFSAERPKGSFSTLEIQRTEQGDSAMYLCASSPQESSTSTDTQYFGPGTRLTVL.